This section outlines one TCR beta chain sequence together with its context. Its target is unknown. Germline is not matched at one junction end, which may reflect a read error. The library came from three nested PCR rounds adapted from ARM-PCR protocols. MiXCR, run by TCRdb on the multiplex PCR reads, gives a single entry per CDR3 protein. The sample records fewer than 120,000 distinct CDR3 sequences, over 75% being singletons. The germline V gene has CDR1 MNHNY and CDR2 SVGAGI (reference sequence). This CDR3 is built from 15 residues. The data are from a study of tumor and adjacent non-tumor tissue in lung cancer. Turning to the study itself: Aged roughly 30 to 85 years, patients included nine to eleven men and 5 women with stage I to III disease.

No cell sorting was done before RNA was extracted from the tissue. Points from the study as a whole: Tumor repertoires had a smaller top 100 clone share than normal lung. Tumor tissue had significantly higher TCR diversity than normal lung.

The sequenced material came from lung tumor tissue. The origin of this receptor is a man in his sixties or seventies with non-small cell lung cancer. The genes are TRBV6-6 and TRBJ1-6; no reliable D call. DNA of the CDR3: TGTGCCAGCAGTTACGGGAGCTCCTATAATTTACCACTCCGCTTT. Encoded protein: CASSYGSSYNLPLRF.